Here is one TCR beta chain with its context. In the authors' workflow: Researchers report that nucleated cell counts were estimated from reference gene primer amplification. The repertoire was sequenced with immunoSEQ multiplex PCR; TCRdb's copy has only in-frame clones and lacks some. That table supplies the V and J calls and clone size; D and trimming were determined from the DNA. The sample includes about 150,000 clones, about 80% of them seen just once. J gave up 5 bases and V 4 bases, and 10 bases lay outside the gene matches. In germline, CDR1 is KGHDR, CDR2 SFDVKD. The length of the CDR3 is 16 residues. The sample belongs to a study of blood T cell repertoires in COVID-19. Study information: Researchers got acute and convalescent COVID-19 samples from the United States, Italy and Spain. Sample material is recorded as cDNA or gDNA derived from T cells, B-cell-depleted T cells, or PBMCs.

The source of this sequence is a man in his 70s with acute or convalescent COVID-19. V gene TRBV24-1 combines with J gene TRBJ2-5, with 9 nucleotides matching TRBD1. The sequenced sample was peripheral blood. DNA for the CDR3: TGTGCCACCAGTGACCGAAACAGGGGGCGATCGGAGACCCAGTACTTC. Its translation is CATSDRNRGRSETQYF.